Below, one T cell receptor (beta chain) is given with its context. Which antigen it targets is not known. At one of its ends the junction is not consistent with the germline gene, which may arise from a read error. Library creation used the immunoSEQ multiplex PCR assay. On the study's bioinformatics: A statistical classification framework was developed to diagnose cytomegalovirus status using the catalog of TCR beta chain sequences. Drawn from immuneACCESS, this table holds only the in-frame rearrangements with V and J called that TCRdb kept. Clones are partly lost; checked studies trace under half to an unresolved V gene and leave the rest unexplained. D and trimming were read from the DNA, whereas the V and J calls and clone size are those reported in that table. For this sample there are 100,000 to 150,000 clones; approximately 89% appear just once. The top ten hold about 3.7% of the sample. Taken from cysteine to phenylalanine, the CDR3 has 13 residues. The only DNA kept is the CDR3, 39 bases in frame from the first base. CDR1 and CDR2 (SSHAT, FNYEAQ) derive from the germline V gene (reference sequence).

The sample belongs to a study of cytomegalovirus exposure and HLA in healthy donors (dated by TCRdb to about 2017). About the investigation overall: A later analysis indicated that the 95 to 150 validation repertoires were generated on the platform also employed for the roughly 720 repertoires of the first cohort. The study aimed to test whether cataloging public T cell receptors could reveal signatures of past pathogen exposure. In addition to the first cohort of hundreds of subjects, a separate validation cohort of 120 different subjects was used. To predict cytomegalovirus infection status, the study brought together high-throughput TCR immunosequencing, statistical association of individual TCRs with disease status, and machine learning.

Donors formed part of the validation cohort, which comprised about 120 subjects and was distinct from the first cohort of fewer than 750 subjects. Paper-wide results and their limitations: Three of the identified cytomegalovirus-associated TCR beta chains were confirmed in vitro to be specific for cytomegalovirus antigens. Across donors, most TCR sequences were observed very rarely, whereas some public TCRs were present in many individuals. A later analysis lacked HLA typing for the validation cohort, so it scored co-occurrence in that cohort across all 110 or so repertoires. The classifier was reported to diagnose cytomegalovirus status with high specificity and sensitivity in both the original cohort and the validation cohort. A total of about 180 TCR beta chains were listed by the study as associated with cytomegalovirus. A later analysis found that TCRs clustered in the first cohort also tended to co-occur in the 120 or so validation repertoires, with 94% of cluster scores above 0. According to the authors, the approach could potentially be generalized to other disease states and immunological phenotypes.

In this chain, TRBV7-7 is recombined with TRBJ2-1, with 7 bases in between that match TRBD2. The sequence was obtained from a young man in good health and CMV-seronegative. Sequencing input: PBMCs. The CDR3 corresponds to CASSLAGHNEQFF. The nucleotide sequence reads as follows: TGTGCTAGCAGCTTAGCGGGCCACAATGAGCAGTTCTTC.